The 4 T cell receptor beta chains reported below all come from one sample, sequenced in a study of Ad26.COV2.S vaccination and SARS-CoV-2 variants. Method: immunoSEQ multiplex PCR; TCRdb's copy keeps in-frame clones and lacks some. The sample holds 43,000 or so clones, approximately 80% seen once. The input for sequencing was peripheral blood, taken after recovery from COVID-19. These receptors were obtained from a human donor who had recovered from COVID-19.

This clone was picked up one time. V gene TRBV27 combines with J gene TRBJ2-3, with 12 bases matching TRBD2. The CDR3 spans 15 residues. V gave up 5 bases and J gave up 6 bases; unmatched junction bases: 6. CDR1 and CDR2 from the germline V gene are MNHEY and SMNVEV (reference sequence). The CDR3 bases are TGTGCCAGCAGTCTAGCGGGAGGGATGCCGGATACGCAGTATTTT. Translation: CASSLAGGMPDTQYF.

The V and J genes are TRBV27 and TRBJ2-7, with 9 bases fitting TRBD2. With 5 bases clipped from V and 5 bases from J, the junction kept 19 bases outside the gene matches. CDR3 length: 18 amino acids. CDR1 and CDR2 (germline): MNHEY, SMNVEV (reference sequence). Written as DNA, the CDR3 is TGTGCCAGCAGTCTCTATCTAGTGGCGGGAGGGCCTGGCGACGAGCAGTACTTC. Translated, it gives CASSLYLVAGGPGDEQYF.

V usage is TRBV10-3 and J usage is TRBJ2-2; 9 bases align to TRBD1. The CDR3 length is 17 residues. V lost 6 bases and J lost 3; bases outside the gene matches: 11. CDR1 ENHRY and CDR2 SYGVKD come from the germline V gene. The CDR3 DNA reads TGTGCCATCAGGGGGTTAACAGGGGGCGAAGACACCGGGGAGCTGTTTTTT. This sequence encodes CAIRGLTGGEDTGELFF.

The chain is built from TRBV2 and TRBJ2-3, with unresolved D. The germline gives CDR1 SNHLY, CDR2 FYNNEI. Trimming stripped 5 bases from V and 5 bases from J, with 5 bases between. The CDR3 length is 11 residues. As DNA, the CDR3 is TGTGCCAGCAGTCTTGGAGATACGCAGTATTTT. Protein sequence: CASSLGDTQYF.